A selection of T cell receptor beta chains follows, all from one sample in a study of blood T cells in healthy people across ages. TCRdb ran MiXCR on the 5' RACE reads and lists one entry per CDR3 protein. Seen here are around 520,000 distinct CDR3 sequences, over 25% observed once, and the top ten hold approximately 3.5%. These data were also filed under a second study, of T cells of mothers and their children.

The sequenced material came from blood. These receptors were obtained from a boy younger than 10 in good health. CDR3s include the opening cysteine and the closing phenylalanine or tryptophan. A D gene is named only where the DNA matches it firmly. Some rows have no size entry. The others give once, few or many, or a class for an expanded clone.

TRBV7-2,few,TRBJ1-5,NA,TGTGCCAGCAGCCGACAGAGCAATCAGCCCCAGCATTTT,CASSRQSNQPQHF
TRBV3-1,NA,TRBJ2-2,NA,TGTGCCAGCGGCCCGGGACTCCCGGGGACCGGGGAGCTGTTTTTT,CASGPGLPGTGELFF
TRBV4-3,many,TRBJ2-1,TRBD2,TGCGCCAGCAGCCCTAGCGGGAGGAATGAGCAGTTCTTC,CASSPSGRNEQFF
TRBV10-3,few,TRBJ2-2,NA,TGTGCCATCAGTGAGTCCCCCGGCGTGGGGGAGCTGTTTTTT,CAISESPGVGELFF
TRBV12-5,NA,TRBJ2-2,TRBD1,TGTGCTAGTACAGGGGACGGGAACACCGGGGAGCTGTTTTTT,CASTGDGNTGELFF
TRBV7-6,NA,TRBJ2-1,TRBD1,TGTGCCAGCAGCTTAAATGGATTCTACCGGGACAGTCCCTACAATGAGCAGTTCTTC,CASSLNGFYRDSPYNEQFF
TRBV4-1,few,TRBJ2-5,NA,TGCGCCAGCAGCCAGCGTTGGGGACTCGAGGAGACCCAGTACTTC,CASSQRWGLEETQYF
TRBV7-3,few,TRBJ1-5,TRBD1,TGTGCCAGCAGCTTAACGTGGGGACAGAGTCGGGATCAGCCCCAGCATTTT,CASSLTWGQSRDQPQHF
TRBV28,NA,TRBJ2-6,NA,TGTGCCAGCAGCTTTACGTTCCGGCCGACAGGCTCTGGGGCCAACGTCCTGACTTTC,CASSFTFRPTGSGANVLTF
TRBV5-1,many,TRBJ2-7,TRBD2,TGCGCCAGCAGCTTGACTAGCGGGGGGATCTCCTACGAGCAGTACTTC,CASSLTSGGISYEQYF
TRBV20-1,NA,TRBJ2-5,NA,TGCAGTGCTAGCCCCCCCGGTTGGTTTCAAGAGACCCAGTACTTC,CSASPPGWFQETQYF
TRBV13,NA,TRBJ1-3,NA,TGTGCCAGTTCGCAAAGTGGAAACACCATATATTTT,CASSQSGNTIYF
TRBV6-2/TRBV6-3,NA,TRBJ2-5,TRBD2,TGTGCCAGCAGCAAGATTAGCGGGAGTGGGGAGACCCAGTACTTC,CASSKISGSGETQYF
TRBV18,NA,TRBJ1-2,TRBD1,TGTGCCAGCCCGCCCGGGACAGGGACGACTAACTATGGCTACACCTTC,CASPPGTGTTNYGYTF
TRBV29-1,few,TRBJ2-3,NA,TGCAGCGTTGTATTATTAGAAGTTTCCCCAGATACGCAGTATTTT,CSVVLLEVSPDTQYF
TRBV5-1,NA,TRBJ2-5,TRBD2,TGCGCCAGCAGCTTCGTAGGGGAGGGGGAGACCCAGTACTTC,CASSFVGEGETQYF
TRBV13,NA,TRBJ2-7,TRBD2,TGTGCCAGCAGCTTTGGACTAGCGGAATACGAGCAGTACTTC,CASSFGLAEYEQYF
TRBV3-1,NA,TRBJ1-1,TRBD1,TGTGCCAGCAGCCAAGGCCCCAAGGGGGCGCGGAACACTGAAGCTTTCTTT,CASSQGPKGARNTEAFF
TRBV3-1,few,TRBJ2-1,TRBD1,TGTGCCAGCAGCCTCAGGGACAGCTTTTACAATGAGCAGTTCTTC,CASSLRDSFYNEQFF
TRBV12-3/TRBV12-4,NA,TRBJ1-5,NA,TGTGCCAGCGGGGTGGGACAAGGTCAGCCCCAGCATTTT,CASGVGQGQPQHF
TRBV7-9,NA,TRBJ2-3,TRBD2,TGTGCCAGCAGCTTAACCGGGAGGGAGACAGATACGCAGTATTTT,CASSLTGRETDTQYF
TRBV11-2,few,TRBJ2-1,NA,TGTGCCAGCAGTTACCGGACTACCTACAATGAGCAGTTCTTC,CASSYRTTYNEQFF
TRBV4-1,NA,TRBJ2-7,NA,TGCGCCAGCAGCCAAGTACGGGACGGCTCCTACGAGCAGTACTTC,CASSQVRDGSYEQYF
TRBV20-1,NA,TRBJ1-1,NA,TGCAGTGCCCCGCGGTCTGGGGGGAACACTGAAGCTTTCTTT,CSAPRSGGNTEAFF
TRBV6-6,NA,TRBJ2-1,NA,TGTGCCAGCACGGCCCCGAGCTCCTACAATGAGCAGTTCTTC,CASTAPSSYNEQFF
TRBV11-2,NA,TRBJ2-7,TRBD1,TGTGCCAGCAGCTTAGATCGTTTCGGGACAGGGGTCGGCGAGCAGTACTTC,CASSLDRFGTGVGEQYF
TRBV15,many,TRBJ1-4,NA,TGTGCCACCAGCGTCCGAGGGGATAATGAAAAACTGTTTTTT,CATSVRGDNEKLFF
TRBV7-9,few,TRBJ2-4,TRBD1,TGTGCCAGCAGCGGCACAGGGGAAGCCAAAAACATTCAGTACTTC,CASSGTGEAKNIQYF
TRBV29-1,NA,TRBJ2-3,TRBD1,TGCAGCGTTGAAGCTAGTCCGGGACAGGTTGGGGATACGCAGTATTTT,CSVEASPGQVGDTQYF
TRBV7-8,few,TRBJ1-6,TRBD1,TGTGCCAGCAGCCTGGAACAGGGGTGGAATTCACCCCTCCACTTT,CASSLEQGWNSPLHF
TRBV20-1,NA,TRBJ2-1,NA,TGCAGTGCTAGAGTGGGGGAGCATGAGCAGTTCTTC,CSARVGEHEQFF
TRBV10-3,few,TRBJ2-3,TRBD1,TGTGCCATCAGTGGGGGCGACAGGGGTCCCACAGATACGCAGTATTTT,CAISGGDRGPTDTQYF
TRBV6-2/TRBV6-3,few,TRBJ2-7,NA,TGTGCCAGCAGTTACTCGAATATCTACGAGCAGTACTTC,CASSYSNIYEQYF